Below, 20 T cell receptor beta chains from the same sample are listed, as sequenced in a study of T cells after yellow fever vaccination. MiXCR, applied by TCRdb to the 5' RACE reads, yields one record per CDR3 protein. The data contain about 580,000 distinct CDR3 sequences, about a sixth of them singletons. This material consisted of PBMCs, taken around 5 days after the first yellow fever vaccination. The receptors stem from a man between 18 and 29 years old who received the YFV17D yellow fever vaccine.

This clonotype was seen a few times. The genes are TRBV5-1 and TRBJ2-7; possible D gene TRBD2, 6 bases. V was shortened by 0 bases and J by 7 bases, with 14 bases between the two germline ends. Germline lookup yields CDR1 SGHRS and CDR2 YFSETQ. This CDR3 region has 14 residues. The CDR3 sequence is CASSLVQRAGEQYF. The CDR3 nucleotides read TGCGCCAGCAGCTTGGTCCAACGGGCGGGGGAGCAGTACTTC.

This clonotype was recorded at least ten times. The chain has TRBV5-1 and TRBJ1-1; D is uncertain. The V and J ends lost 0 bases and 0 bases respectively, with 6 bases between them. The CDR3 runs to 14 residues. From germline, CDR1 is SGHRS and CDR2 YFSETQ. CDR3 nucleotides: TGCGCCAGCAGCTTGGTGGGCTTGAACACTGAAGCTTTCTTT. Protein product: CASSLVGLNTEAFF.

The V and J genes are TRBV30 and TRBJ1-1, with TRBD1 identical over 8 bases. Losses at the gene ends were 3 bases for V and 2 bases for J; bases not matched to a gene: 5. This CDR3 region has 14 residues. Germline assignment: CDR1 GTSNPN and CDR2 SVGIG (reference sequence). CDR3 DNA sequence: TGTGCCTGGAGGACAGGGGTAAGCAACACTGAAGCTTTCTTT. Its protein product is CAWRTGVSNTEAFF.

The gene calls are TRBV28 and TRBJ2-5; D unresolved. The CDR3 runs 12 residues. Per the germline V gene, CDR1 is MDHEN and CDR2 is SYDVKM. With 3 bases removed from V and 5 bases from J, the gap between germline ends came to 7 bases. The CDR3 DNA is TGTGCCAGCAGTTTCGGAGTGGAGACCCAGTACTTC. Its protein is CASSFGVETQYF.

This chain connects TRBV6-2 or TRBV6-3 to TRBJ2-7; 7 nucleotides line up with TRBD1. The CDR3 is 15 amino acids. The V and J ends lost 0 bases and 7 bases, in that order; junction bases with no gene match: 9. Germline V gives CDR1 MNHEY, CDR2 SVGEGT. As DNA, the CDR3 is TGTGCCAGCAGTTACTCGGCGACAGGGTCTCGGGAGCAGTACTTC. Encoded protein: CASSYSATGSREQYF.

The V call is TRBV3-1, the J call TRBJ2-5; no firm D call. Trimming shortened V by 1 base and J by 4 bases, and 7 bases separated the two germline ends. CDR3 length equals 13 residues. Germline CDR1 is LGHDT and CDR2 is YNNKEL (reference sequence). The CDR3, as DNA: TGTGCCAGCAGCCAAGGCAACATAGAGACCCAGTACTTC. It codes for CASSQGNIETQYF.

The chain recombines TRBV7-6 with TRBJ2-2; the D gene is possibly TRBD1 (5 bases). V gave up 2 bases and J gave up 5 bases, with 15 bases separating them. From germline, CDR1 is SGHVS and CDR2 FNYEAQ. This CDR3 comprises 16 residues. The CDR3 loop is CASSLRTNDRTGELFF. The CDR3 nucleotides read TGTGCCAGCAGCTTAAGGACAAACGATCGAACCGGGGAGCTGTTTTTT.

Regarding this clonotype: The CDR3 ends on some other residue instead of the conserved phenylalanine or tryptophan, so this is likely a read error. The chain has TRBV30 and TRBJ2-3, with D possibly matching TRBD2 (6 bases). This CDR3 has 15 amino acids. V lost 7 bases, J lost 2 bases, and 19 bases lay in between. The V gene's germline CDR1 is GTSNPN and CDR2 SVGIG (reference sequence). CDR3 bases: TGTGCCTCCTCAGCGTTGGGGGACTCCACAGATACGCAGTATTCT. It specifies CASSALGDSTDTQYS.

This chain connects TRBV9 to TRBJ2-1; maybe TRBD2 (6 bases). The CDR3 spans 15 residues. Germline V gives CDR1 SGDLS, CDR2 YYNGEE. V shed 2 bases and J shed 1 base, with 10 bases lying between them. CDR3 residues: CASSVLAWSYNEQFF. In DNA form, the CDR3 reads TGTGCCAGCAGCGTTCTAGCGTGGTCCTACAATGAGCAGTTCTTC.

The chain joins TRBV30 to TRBJ1-1, with a weak D call TRBD1 (5 bases). Germline-derived CDR1 and CDR2 are GTSNPN and SVGIG (reference sequence). The CDR3 has 14 amino acids. V dropped 3 bases and J dropped 3 bases, with 14 bases sitting between them. Here the CDR3 DNA reads TGTGCCTGGAGGCCGTCCGGGGCGTACACTGAAGCTTTCTTT. Its translation is CAWRPSGAYTEAFF.

J is TRBJ2-1 and V is TRBV6-2 or TRBV6-3; D is ambiguous. V dropped 1 base and J dropped 3 bases, with 1 base sitting between them. There are 12 residues in the CDR3. CDR1 is MNHEY, CDR2 SVGEGT, per germline. CDR3 nucleotide sequence: TGTGCCAGCAGTTACTACTACAATGAGCAGTTCTTC. Translated, it gives CASSYYYNEQFF.

In its sample, this clonotype was seen a few times. V gene TRBV15 combines with J gene TRBJ1-1, with unresolved D. V lost 4 bases and J 3 bases, leaving 12 bases between the germline ends. The germline V gene has CDR1 LNHNV and CDR2 YYDKDF (reference sequence). This CDR3 is built from 14 residues. CDR3 bases: TGTGCCACCAGCACGGGTCCGAGGGACACTGAAGCTTTCTTT. Translated: CATSTGPRDTEAFF.

This clonotype was seen a handful of times. This chain uses TRBV5-1 with TRBJ2-1, with 9 bases matching TRBD2. V lost 8 bases and J lost 0; bases outside the gene matches: 27. Germline CDR1 reads SGHRS; CDR2 reads YFSETQ. The CDR3 has 22 residues. This CDR3 reads CASKSSPVLSGGHSRSYNEQFF. CDR3 DNA sequence: TGCGCCAGTAAGTCCTCACCCGTTCTTAGCGGGGGCCACTCACGCTCCTACAATGAGCAGTTCTTC.

The genes are TRBV7-8 and TRBJ2-3, with D tentatively TRBD2 (5 bases). From germline, CDR1 is SGHVS and CDR2 FQNEAQ. Trimming shortened V by 5 bases and J by 4 bases, and 22 bases separated the two germline ends. This CDR3 region has 17 residues. Written as DNA, the CDR3 is TGTGCCAGCAGCACCTACGCCCCCAGAGGGATTCCAGATACGCAGTATTTT. Protein product: CASSTYAPRGIPDTQYF.

This clonotype was seen many times. V is TRBV12-3 or TRBV12-4 and J is TRBJ1-1; D is unclear. The V end was cut by 6 bases, the J end by 4 bases, with 12 bases between. The CDR3 extends over 13 amino acids. The CDR3: CASSRGWGTEAFF. The CDR3 DNA follows: TGTGCCAGCAGCCGTGGGTGGGGCACTGAAGCTTTCTTT.

The genes are TRBV5-1 and TRBJ2-3; possibly TRBD2 for D (5 bases). The CDR3 consists of 13 residues. Germline V gives CDR1 SGHRS, CDR2 YFSETQ. V dropped 0 bases and J dropped 6 bases, with 8 bases sitting between them. CDR3 nucleotide sequence: TGCGCCAGCAGCTTGGCGGGGATTGATACGCAGTATTTT. Its protein product is CASSLAGIDTQYF. Combining the CDR3 with reference TRBV5-1 and TRBJ2-3 gives the whole variable domain KAGVTQTPRYLIKTRGQQVTLSCSPISGHRSVSWYQQTPGQGLQFLFEYFSETQRNKGNFPGRFSGRQFSNSRSEMNVSTLELGDSALYLCASSLAGIDTQYFGPGTRLTVL.

This clonotype has ten or more counts. CDR3 bases: TGCAGTGCTAGAGATCCGGGCAGGGGTGATTCACCCCTCCACTTT. This encodes CSARDPGRGDSPLHF. This chain uses TRBV20-1 with TRBJ1-6; D perhaps matches TRBD1 (6 bases). Germline-derived CDR1 and CDR2 are DFQATT and SNEGSKA (reference sequence). The length of the CDR3 is 15 residues. V was shortened by 0 bases and J by 8 bases, with 14 bases between the two germline ends.

The chain links TRBV4-3 to TRBJ1-3; D may be TRBD1 (6 bases). Germline V CDR1 and CDR2: LGHNA, YSLEER. Trimming pared 4 bases from V and 2 bases from J, leaving 12 bases between. This CDR3 contains 15 residues. Here the CDR3 DNA reads TGCGCCAGCAGCCGAGTCAGGGGCGCTGGAAACACCATATATTTT. Residues: CASSRVRGAGNTIYF.

The rearrangement joins TRBV30 to TRBJ2-5; D ambiguous. Trimming shortened V by 5 bases and J by 1 base, and 11 bases separated the two germline ends. Germline V gives CDR1 GTSNPN, CDR2 SVGIG (reference sequence). This CDR3 region has 13 residues. Here the CDR3 reads CAWATMGQETQYF. The CDR3 DNA sequence: TGTGCCTGGGCTACCATGGGCCAAGAGACCCAGTACTTC. Full variable domain (outside the CDR3, taken from reference TRBV30 and TRBJ2-5): SQTIHQWPATLVQPVGSPLSLECTVEGTSNPNLYWYRQAAGRGLQLLFYSVGIGQISSEVPQNLSASRPQDRQFILSSKKLLLSDSGFYLCAWATMGQETQYFGPGTRLLVL.

This clonotype occurred a few times. The chain links TRBV12-3 or TRBV12-4 to TRBJ2-3, with D unclear. The V end was cut by 5 bases, the J end by 0 bases, with 15 bases between. This CDR3 is 16 amino acids long. CDR3 residues: CASSITTRPSTDTQYF. In DNA, the CDR3 is TGTGCCAGCAGTATAACTACCCGTCCAAGCACAGATACGCAGTATTTT.